Sequencing of this TCR beta chain was carried out in a study of CD8 T cells in ankylosing spondylitis. Study-level findings and limits: Ankylosing spondylitis blood appeared to carry a characteristic TCR beta motif of eight or nine highly homologous variants.

Preparation of TCR beta libraries was done by quantitative 5'-RACE with molecular barcodes. TCRdb re-analysed the 5' RACE reads in MiXCR, keeping a single row per CDR3 protein. Here the sample spans some 700,000 distinct CDR3 sequences, under 20% being singletons. This clonotype has more than one count but fewer than ten. The antigen is unknown. The sample was blood, either unsorted or a sorted T cell fraction (not recorded which). This TCR was sampled from a male donor with ankylosing spondylitis.

The CDR3, as DNA: TGTGCCAGCAGCTTAATGGGGCCTAATTCACCCCTCCACTTT. Protein product: CASSLMGPNSPLHF. The chain uses TRBV7-3 and TRBJ1-6; tentative D call: TRBD1 (5 bases). The V and J ends lost 1 base and 6 bases respectively, with 7 bases between them. The germline CDR1 and CDR2 sequences are SGHTA and FQGTGA. The CDR3 sequence is 14 residues long.